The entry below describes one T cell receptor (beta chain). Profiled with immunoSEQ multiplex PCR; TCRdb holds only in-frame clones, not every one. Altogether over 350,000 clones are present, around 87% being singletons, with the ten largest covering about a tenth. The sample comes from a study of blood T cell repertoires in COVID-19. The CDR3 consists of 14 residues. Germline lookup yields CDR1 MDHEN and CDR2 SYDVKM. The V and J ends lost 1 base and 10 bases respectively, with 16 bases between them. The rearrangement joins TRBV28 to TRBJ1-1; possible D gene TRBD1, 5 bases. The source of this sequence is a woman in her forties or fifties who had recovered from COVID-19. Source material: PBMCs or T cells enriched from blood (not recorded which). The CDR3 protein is CASSLYPGGLLAFF. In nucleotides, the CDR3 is TGTGCCAGCAGTTTATACCCGGGGGGTTTGTTAGCTTTCTTT.